Sequencing of this TCR beta chain was carried out in a study of cytomegalovirus exposure and HLA in healthy donors. Primers for the PCR totalled 60 Vbeta and 13 Jbeta. Only in-frame clones appear in the TCRdb table, and some are missing; sequencing was by immunoSEQ multiplex PCR. Among some 130,000 clones, about 80% were seen once, and the ten largest hold 4.8%. Germline values: CDR1 GTSNPN, CDR2 SVGIG (reference sequence). The CDR3 is 12 residues long. V was pared by 2 bases and J by 5 bases, with 6 bases between. Donors showed nominal health when sampled, although they likely had unrecorded immune exposures. Findings and caveats of the study: Both high specificity and high sensitivity reportedly marked the classifier's diagnosis of cytomegalovirus status. Judged likely to be a sequencing artifact was a cluster of highly shared sequence variants. Prior analysis indicated that the majority of TCR beta V segments exhibited productivity approximately 87% or approximately 30% of the time.

Points on this clone: Antigen: not known.

This receptor was taken from a man under 40 in good health. The sample consisted of PBMCs. The chain carries TRBV30 and TRBJ2-2; D ambiguous. The chain's CDR3 is CAWSITTGELFF. The DNA for the CDR3 is TGTGCCTGGAGTATTACTACCGGGGAGCTGTTTTTT.